A single T cell receptor (beta chain) is shown here with its context. It has no known antigen specificity. No base quality information exists; no much larger clone differs at one position. Including cysteine and phenylalanine, the CDR3 has 15 amino acids. The kept DNA is CDR3 alone, 45 bases in frame from the first base. Trimming at the junction amounts to 0 bases on V and 5 bases on J, and the germline ends lie 13 bases apart. The CDR1 and CDR2 encoded by the germline V gene are SNHLY and FYNNEI. High-throughput TCR profiling via ImmunoSEQ was performed on the 70 to 100 tumor samples. Under the source paper's analysis protocol: Richness (unique productive sequences), clonality, evenness and relatedness were included as repertoire diversity metrics, and similarity between samples was assessed with the Bhattacharyya coefficient. Conclusions stayed consistent in a sensitivity analysis that left out TCRs with fewer than two reads. The immuneACCESS repertoire file appears here via TCRdb, limited to in-frame rearrangements. These files lack a portion of the clones; in checked studies, under half of the deficit traces to unresolved V genes, and the cause of the others is not known. For V, J and clone size, that table is used; D and trimming come from the DNA. This sample holds 3,900 or so clones; about 80% were observed only once. The top ten clonotypes cover 9% of the sample.

These data belong to a study of high-grade serous ovarian cancer treatment subgroups (dated by TCRdb to the early 2020s). Describing the broader study: Sequencing yielded a mean of about 15,000 reads and more than 6,000 unique TCR beta rearrangements per sample. In total there were roughly 82 samples, since every patient provided one primary tumor sample and two metastatic tumor samples. Of the 30 patients in the cohort, some 10 had no residual disease after primary surgery (R0), some 10 were excellent NACT responders, and some 10 were poor NACT responders. TCR beta repertoires were profiled in patients with high-grade serous ovarian cancer who were grouped, under a laparoscopic triage algorithm, by complete gross resection or by neoadjuvant chemotherapy response. Study-wide findings and limitations: Spatial information was not captured by bulk tumor TCR sequencing, so insight into HGSC tumor complexity and diversity was limited. TCR clonal relatedness showed a positive correlation with neoantigen level and a trend toward positive correlation with copy number variation and mutation load from whole-genome sequencing. Repertoire similarity ranging from roughly 0.095 to 0.8 was observed between tumors from the same patient, whereas almost no similarity was observed between different patients. TCR repertoire analyses were focused on CDR3, and CDR1 and CDR2 were not analyzed.

Tumor samples were obtained before definitive surgery or chemotherapy. Genomic DNA extraction was performed by the MD Anderson Biospecimen Extraction Resource, and TCR sequencing was carried out by the MD Anderson Cancer Genomics Laboratory. The rearranged segments are TRBV2 and TRBJ2-5; the D call is possibly TRBD1 or TRBD2, each sharing 6 bases. The origin of this receptor is a human donor with high-grade serous ovarian cancer. The sample taken for sequencing was tumor tissue. The CDR3 region: CASSEARQAGETQYF. The DNA reads TGTGCCAGCAGTGAAGCGAGACAGGCGGGGGAGACCCAGTACTTC.